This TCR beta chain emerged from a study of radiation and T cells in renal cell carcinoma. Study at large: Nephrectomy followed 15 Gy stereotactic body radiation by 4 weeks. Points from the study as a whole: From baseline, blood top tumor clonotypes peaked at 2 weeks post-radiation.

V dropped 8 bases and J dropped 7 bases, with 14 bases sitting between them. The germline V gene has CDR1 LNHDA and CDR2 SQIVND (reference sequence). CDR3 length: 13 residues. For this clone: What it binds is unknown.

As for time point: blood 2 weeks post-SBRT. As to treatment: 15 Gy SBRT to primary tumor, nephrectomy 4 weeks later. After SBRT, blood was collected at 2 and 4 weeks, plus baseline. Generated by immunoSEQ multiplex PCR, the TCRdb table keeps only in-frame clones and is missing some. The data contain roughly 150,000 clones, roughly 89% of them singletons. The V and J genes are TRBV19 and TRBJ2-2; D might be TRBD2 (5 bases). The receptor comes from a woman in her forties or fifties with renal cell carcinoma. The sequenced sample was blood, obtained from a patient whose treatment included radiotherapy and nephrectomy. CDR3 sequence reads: CASQKGAGGELFF. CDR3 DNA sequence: TGTGCCAGTCAAAAGGGTGCGGGCGGGGAGCTGTTTTTT.